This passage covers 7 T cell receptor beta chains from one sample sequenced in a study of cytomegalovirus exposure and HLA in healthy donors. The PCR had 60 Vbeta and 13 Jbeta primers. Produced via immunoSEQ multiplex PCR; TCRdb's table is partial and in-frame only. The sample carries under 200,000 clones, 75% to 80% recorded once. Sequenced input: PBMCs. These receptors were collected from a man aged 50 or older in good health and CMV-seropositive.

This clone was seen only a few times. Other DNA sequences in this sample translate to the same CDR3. Here the CDR3 DNA reads TGTGCCAGCAGTGAAGTTGGTCAGGGGCTGCTCAAATCCCACCTCTACGAGCAGTACGTC. Protein: CASSEVGQGLLKSHLYEQYV. The chain is built from TRBV6-1 and TRBJ2-7; D perhaps matches TRBD1 (6 bases). In germline, CDR1 is MNHNS, CDR2 SASEGT. The CDR3 spans 20 residues. V lost 1 base and J lost 3, with 28 bases in between.

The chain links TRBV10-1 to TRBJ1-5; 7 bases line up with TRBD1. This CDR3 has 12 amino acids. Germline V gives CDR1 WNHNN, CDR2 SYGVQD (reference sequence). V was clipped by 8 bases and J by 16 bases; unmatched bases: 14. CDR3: CASAYGQAPRHF. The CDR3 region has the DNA TGCGCCAGCGCGTATGGACAGGCGCCCCGACATTTT.

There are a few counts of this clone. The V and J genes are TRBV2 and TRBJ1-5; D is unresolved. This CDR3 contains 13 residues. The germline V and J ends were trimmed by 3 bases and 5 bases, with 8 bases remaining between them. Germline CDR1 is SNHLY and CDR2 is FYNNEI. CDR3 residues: CASSEQADQPQHF. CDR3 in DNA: TGTGCCAGCAGTGAGCAGGCCGATCAGCCCCAGCATTTT.

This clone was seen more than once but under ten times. The CDR3 DNA reads as TGTGCCACCGCTGGAGGGTCTAGTGTTTCCGTAGTCAATGAGCAGTTCTTC. Its translation is CATAGGSSVSVVNEQFF. The chain couples TRBV9 to TRBJ2-1, with TRBD2 as a possible D gene (6 bases). Germline V lookup: CDR1 SGDLS, CDR2 YYNGEE. This CDR3 has 17 amino acids. The germline V and J ends were trimmed by 9 bases and 6 bases, with 28 bases remaining between them.

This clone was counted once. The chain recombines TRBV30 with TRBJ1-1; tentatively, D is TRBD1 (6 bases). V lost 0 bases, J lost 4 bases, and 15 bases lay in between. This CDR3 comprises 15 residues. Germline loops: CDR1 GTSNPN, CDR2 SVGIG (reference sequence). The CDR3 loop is CAWSVEGGFGTEAFF. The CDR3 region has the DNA TGTGCCTGGAGTGTAGAGGGGGGGTTTGGCACTGAAGCTTTCTTT.

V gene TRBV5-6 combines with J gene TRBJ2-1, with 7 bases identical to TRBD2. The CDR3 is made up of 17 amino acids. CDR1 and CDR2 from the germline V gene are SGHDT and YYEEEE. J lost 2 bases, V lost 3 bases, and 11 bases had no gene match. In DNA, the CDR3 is TGTGCCAGCAGCTCCGTAGGTGGGGGGGGGACCTACAATGAGCAGTTCTTC. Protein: CASSSVGGGGTYNEQFF.

The CDR3 DNA reads as TGTGCCAGCAGTCGGGGGGCGGCATTCTCCTACGAGCAGTACTTC. It encodes CASSRGAAFSYEQYF. The rearrangement joins TRBV27 to TRBJ2-7; D may be TRBD2 (7 bases). Trimming took off 5 bases at V and 0 bases at J, with 14 bases between the two ends. This CDR3 has 15 residues. Per germline, CDR1 MNHEY and CDR2 SMNVEV (reference sequence).